Given below is one TCR beta chain in context. What it recognizes is unknown. In preparing the TRB cDNA libraries, 5' RACE with UMI labels was used. For each CDR3 protein, TCRdb gives one entry from its re-call of the 5' RACE reads, without DNA. The table lists 120,000 to 150,000 distinct CDR3 sequences, with roughly 0.28% in the top ten. These data belong to a study of CXCR3-negative and CXCR3-positive naive CD8 T cells. The CDR3 has 13 residues. CDR1 and CDR2 (germline): DFQATT, SNEGSKA (reference sequence). Whole-study findings and limits: The study inferred TCR strength from TRB CDR3 properties and found comparable surface CD5 between naive subsets. More hydrophobic TRB CDR3s occurred in CXCR3-positive than in CXCR3-negative naive cells. The level of CXCR3 expression partially decreased after cryopreservation; the majority of assays used fresh PBMCs. Each naive subset displayed comparably high diversity, whereas memory CD8+ cells displayed much lower diversity.

This chain connects TRBV20-1 to TRBJ1-1. The source is a human donor in good health. Some clones in this sample may be carry-over from other donors' samples. Sequenced material: naive CXCR3+ CD8+ T cells from blood. Subset in this sample: CD45RO-CCR7+CD27+CD95- naive CD8+ T cells expressing CXCR3 (TNR3+). The CDR3 region is CSANDPLNTEAFF.